The 7 T cell receptor beta chains listed next were all sequenced from one sample in a study of blood T cell repertoires in COVID-19. TCRdb keeps only in-frame clones here, not all; method: immunoSEQ multiplex PCR. The repertoire includes 110,000 to 150,000 clones, approximately 78% of them detected once, and less than 4.5% sits in the top ten. Sequencing was performed on peripheral blood. These TCRs come from an elderly woman with acute or convalescent COVID-19.

The V and J genes are TRBV27 and TRBJ2-7; 8 bases map to TRBD1. Germline CDR1 MNHEY, CDR2 SMNVEV (reference sequence). The CDR3 sequence is 15 residues long. The trim removed 4 bases at V and 3 bases at J, leaving 8 bases unmatched. CDR3 sequence: CASSYIGTGHYEQYF. The CDR3 region has the DNA TGTGCCAGCAGTTACATCGGGACAGGCCACTACGAGCAGTACTTC.

This clone was counted a single time. The chain combines TRBV10-3 with TRBJ1-4; D may be TRBD1 (6 bases). The CDR3 spans 17 residues. Trimming shortened V by 4 bases and J by 7 bases, and 22 bases separated the two germline ends. Germline V CDR1 and CDR2: ENHRY, SYGVKD. The CDR3 here is CAISVSLRGKGSEKLFF. CDR3 in DNA: TGTGCCATCAGTGTGTCCCTGAGGGGGAAAGGGAGTGAAAAACTGTTTTTT.

This chain joins TRBV6-5 and TRBJ1-5; a possible D gene is TRBD1 (6 bases). Germline values: CDR1 MNHEY, CDR2 SVGAGI. This CDR3 has 14 amino acids. Trimming left V 4 bases short and J 7 bases short, with 14 bases between. CDR3 coding DNA: TGTGCCAGCAGTTCCACAGGGAGCTGGCAGCCCCAGCATTTT. Protein product: CASSSTGSWQPQHF.

This clone was detected only once. The rearrangement uses TRBV27 and TRBJ2-5; D is possibly TRBD1 (6 bases). The CDR3 contains 13 residues. Germline assignment: CDR1 MNHEY and CDR2 SMNVEV (reference sequence). V lost 7 bases and J lost 5, with 14 bases in between. The CDR3 is CASTTRGLETQYF. The CDR3, as DNA: TGTGCCAGCACCACAAGGGGGTTGGAGACCCAGTACTTC.

The chain is built from TRBV24-1 and TRBJ1-1; possibly TRBD1 for D (6 bases). There are 13 residues in the CDR3. CDR1 is KGHDR, CDR2 SFDVKD, per germline. V lost 3 bases to trimming and J lost 4 bases, with 8 bases between them. CDR3 residues: CATSDHRATEAFF. Here the CDR3 DNA reads TGTGCCACCAGTGATCACAGGGCCACTGAAGCTTTCTTT.

J is TRBJ1-4 and V is TRBV7-2, with 8 nucleotides matching TRBD1. CDR3 length equals 13 residues. Germline CDR1 SGHTA, CDR2 FQGNSA. V shed 10 bases, J shed 7 bases, and the junction held 8 bases outside the gene matches. Here the CDR3 reads CATNRGMGEKLFF. CDR3 DNA: TGTGCCACTAACAGGGGGATGGGTGAAAAACTGTTTTTT. The variable domain in full, with the rest retrieved from reference TRBV7-2 and TRBJ1-4, is GAGVSQSPSNKVTEKGKDVELRCDPISGHTALYWYRQSLGQGLEFLIYFQGNSAPDKSGLPSDRFSAERTGGSVSTLTIQRTQQEDSAVYLCATNRGMGEKLFFGSGTQLSVL.

The chain uses TRBV19 and TRBJ1-2; D is possibly TRBD1 (6 bases). The length of the CDR3 is 14 residues. V lost 2 bases and J lost 8, with 15 bases in between. Germline CDR1 is LNHDA and CDR2 is SQIVND (reference sequence). The CDR3 nucleotides are TGTGCCAGTAGTATAAGAGTGGGGACACGCGGCTACACCTTC. It specifies CASSIRVGTRGYTF.